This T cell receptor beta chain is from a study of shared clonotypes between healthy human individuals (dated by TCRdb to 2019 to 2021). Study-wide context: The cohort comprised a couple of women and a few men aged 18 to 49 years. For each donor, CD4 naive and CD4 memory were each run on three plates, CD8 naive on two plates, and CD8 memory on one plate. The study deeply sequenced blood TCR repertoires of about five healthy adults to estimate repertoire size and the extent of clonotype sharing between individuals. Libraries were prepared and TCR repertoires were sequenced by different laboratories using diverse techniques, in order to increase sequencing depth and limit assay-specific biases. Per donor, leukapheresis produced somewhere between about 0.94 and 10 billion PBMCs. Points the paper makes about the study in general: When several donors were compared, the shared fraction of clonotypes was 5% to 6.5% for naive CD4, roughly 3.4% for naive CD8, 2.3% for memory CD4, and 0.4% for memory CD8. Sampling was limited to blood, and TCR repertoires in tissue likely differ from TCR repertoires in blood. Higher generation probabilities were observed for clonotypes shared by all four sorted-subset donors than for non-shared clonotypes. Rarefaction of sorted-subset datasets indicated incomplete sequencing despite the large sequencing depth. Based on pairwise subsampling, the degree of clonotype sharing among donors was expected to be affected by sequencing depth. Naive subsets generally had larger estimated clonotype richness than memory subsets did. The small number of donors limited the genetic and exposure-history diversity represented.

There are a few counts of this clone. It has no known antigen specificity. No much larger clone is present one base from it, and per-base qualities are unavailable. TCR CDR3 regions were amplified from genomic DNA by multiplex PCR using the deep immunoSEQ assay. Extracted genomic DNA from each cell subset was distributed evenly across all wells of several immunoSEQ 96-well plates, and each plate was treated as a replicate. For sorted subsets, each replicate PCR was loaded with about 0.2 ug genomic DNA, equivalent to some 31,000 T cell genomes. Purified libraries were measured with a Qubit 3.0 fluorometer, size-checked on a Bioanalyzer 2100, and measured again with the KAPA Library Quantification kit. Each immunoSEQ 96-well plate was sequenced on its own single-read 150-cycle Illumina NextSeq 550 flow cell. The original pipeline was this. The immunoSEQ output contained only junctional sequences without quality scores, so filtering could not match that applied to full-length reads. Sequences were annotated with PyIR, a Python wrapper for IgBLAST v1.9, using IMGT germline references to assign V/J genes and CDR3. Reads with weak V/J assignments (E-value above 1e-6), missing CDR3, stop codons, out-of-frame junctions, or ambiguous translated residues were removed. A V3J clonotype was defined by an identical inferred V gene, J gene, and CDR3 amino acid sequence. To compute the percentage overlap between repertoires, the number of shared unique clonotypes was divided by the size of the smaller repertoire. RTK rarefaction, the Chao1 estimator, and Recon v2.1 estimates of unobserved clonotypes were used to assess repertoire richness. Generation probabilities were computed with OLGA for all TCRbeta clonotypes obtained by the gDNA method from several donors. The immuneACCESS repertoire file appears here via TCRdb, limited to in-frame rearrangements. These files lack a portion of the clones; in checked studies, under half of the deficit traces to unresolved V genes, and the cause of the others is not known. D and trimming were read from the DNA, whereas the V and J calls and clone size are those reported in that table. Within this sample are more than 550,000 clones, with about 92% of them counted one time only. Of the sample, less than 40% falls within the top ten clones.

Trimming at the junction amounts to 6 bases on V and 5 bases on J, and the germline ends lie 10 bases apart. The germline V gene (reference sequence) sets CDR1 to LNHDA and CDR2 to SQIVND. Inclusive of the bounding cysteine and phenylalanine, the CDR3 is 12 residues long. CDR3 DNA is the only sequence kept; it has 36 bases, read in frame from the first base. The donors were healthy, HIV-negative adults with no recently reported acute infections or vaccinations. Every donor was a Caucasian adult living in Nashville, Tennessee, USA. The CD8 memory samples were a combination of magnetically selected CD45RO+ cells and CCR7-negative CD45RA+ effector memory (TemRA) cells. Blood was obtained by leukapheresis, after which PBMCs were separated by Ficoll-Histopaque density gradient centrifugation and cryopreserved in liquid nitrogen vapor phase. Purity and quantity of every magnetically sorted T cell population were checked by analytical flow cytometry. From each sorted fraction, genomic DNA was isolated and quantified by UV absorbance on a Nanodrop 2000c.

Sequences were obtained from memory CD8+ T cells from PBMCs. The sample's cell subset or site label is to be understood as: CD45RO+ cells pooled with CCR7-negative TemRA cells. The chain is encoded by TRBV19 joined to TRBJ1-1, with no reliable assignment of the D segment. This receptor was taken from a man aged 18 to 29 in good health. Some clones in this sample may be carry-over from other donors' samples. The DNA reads TGTGCCAGTAGGATTGGCCTAACTGAAGCTTTCTTT. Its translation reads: CASRIGLTEAFF.